This T cell receptor (beta chain) was profiled in a study of blood T cell repertoires in COVID-19. Whole-study context: Specimens from acute and convalescent COVID-19 originated in the United States, Italy and Spain.

CDR3 length: 12 residues. V lost 4 bases to trimming and J lost 0 bases, with 6 bases between them. Germline V gene lookup returns CDR1 SQVTM and CDR2 ANQGSEA. Data came from immunoSEQ multiplex PCR; TCRdb stores just in-frame clones and leaves some out. This table holds some 160,000 clones, around 90% found once. The sequenced sample consisted of peripheral blood. The TCR comes from a man over 45 who had recovered from COVID-19. The V gene is TRBV29-1, the J gene TRBJ1-1; D unresolved. The CDR3 DNA sequence: TGCAGCGTTGCCCACATGAACACTGAAGCTTTCTTT. This encodes CSVAHMNTEAFF.